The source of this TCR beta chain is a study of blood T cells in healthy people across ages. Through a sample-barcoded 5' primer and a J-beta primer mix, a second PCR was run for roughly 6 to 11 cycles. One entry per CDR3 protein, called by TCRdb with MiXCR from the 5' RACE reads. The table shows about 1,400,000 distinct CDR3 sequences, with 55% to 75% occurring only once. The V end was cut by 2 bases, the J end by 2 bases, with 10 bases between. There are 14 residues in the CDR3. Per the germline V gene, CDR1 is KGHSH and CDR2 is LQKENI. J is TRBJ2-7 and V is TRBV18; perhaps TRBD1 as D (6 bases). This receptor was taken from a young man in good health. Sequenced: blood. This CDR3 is CASSPVTGTYEQYF. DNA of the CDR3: TGTGCCAGCTCACCAGTGACAGGAACCTACGAGCAGTACTTC. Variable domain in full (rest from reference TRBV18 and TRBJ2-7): NAGVMQNPRHLVRRRGQEARLRCSPMKGHSHVYWYRQLPEEGLKFMVYLQKENIIDESGMPKERFSAEFPKEGPSILRIQQVVRGDSAAYFCASSPVTGTYEQYFGPGTRLTVT.